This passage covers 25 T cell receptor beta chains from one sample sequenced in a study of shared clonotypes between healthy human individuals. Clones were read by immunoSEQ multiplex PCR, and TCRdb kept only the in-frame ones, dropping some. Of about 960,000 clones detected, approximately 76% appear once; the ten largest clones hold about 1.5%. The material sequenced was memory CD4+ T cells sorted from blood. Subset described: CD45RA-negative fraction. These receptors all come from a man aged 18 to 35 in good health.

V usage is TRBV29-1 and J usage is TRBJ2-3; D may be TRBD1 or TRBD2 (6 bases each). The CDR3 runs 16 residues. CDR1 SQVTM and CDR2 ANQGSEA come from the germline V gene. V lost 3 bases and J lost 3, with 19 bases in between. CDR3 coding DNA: TGCAGCGTTGAGGGGGGCTGGGGGCGAGGGACAGATACGCAGTATTTT. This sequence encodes CSVEGGWGRGTDTQYF.

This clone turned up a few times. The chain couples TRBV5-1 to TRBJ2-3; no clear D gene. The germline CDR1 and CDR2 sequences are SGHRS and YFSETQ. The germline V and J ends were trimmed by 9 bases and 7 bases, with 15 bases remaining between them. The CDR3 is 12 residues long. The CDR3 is CATRPDRNTQYF. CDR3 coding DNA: TGCGCCACCCGACCCGACCGAAATACGCAGTATTTT. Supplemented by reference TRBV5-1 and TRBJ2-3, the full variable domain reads KAGVTQTPRYLIKTRGQQVTLSCSPISGHRSVSWYQQTPGQGLQFLFEYFSETQRNKGNFPGRFSGRQFSNSRSEMNVSTLELGDSALYLCATRPDRNTQYFGPGTRLTVL.

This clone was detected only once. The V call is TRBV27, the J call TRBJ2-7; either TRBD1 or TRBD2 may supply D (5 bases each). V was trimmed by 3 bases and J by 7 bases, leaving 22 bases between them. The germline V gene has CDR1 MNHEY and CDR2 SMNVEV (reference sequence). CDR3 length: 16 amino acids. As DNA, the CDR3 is TGTGCCAGCAGTTTGGGGACCGGGGCTACGCCTAGAGAGCAGTACTTC. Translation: CASSLGTGATPREQYF.

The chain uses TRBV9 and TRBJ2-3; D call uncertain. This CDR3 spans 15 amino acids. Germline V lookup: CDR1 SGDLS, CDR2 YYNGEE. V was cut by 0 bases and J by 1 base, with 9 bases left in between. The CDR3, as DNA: TGTGCCAGCAGCGTAGGAACGACGGGCACAGATACGCAGTATTTT. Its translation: CASSVGTTGTDTQYF.

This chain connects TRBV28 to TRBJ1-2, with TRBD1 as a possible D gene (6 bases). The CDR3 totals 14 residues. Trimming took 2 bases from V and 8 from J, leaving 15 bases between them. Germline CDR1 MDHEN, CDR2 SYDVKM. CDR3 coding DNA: TGTGCCAGCAGTTTACGACAGGCCCCCGGAGGCTACACCTTC. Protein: CASSLRQAPGGYTF.

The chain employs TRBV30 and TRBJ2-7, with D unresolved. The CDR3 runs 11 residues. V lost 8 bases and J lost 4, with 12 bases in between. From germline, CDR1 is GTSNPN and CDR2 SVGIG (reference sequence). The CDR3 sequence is CAAQMDYEQYF. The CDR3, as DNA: TGTGCCGCCCAGATGGATTACGAGCAGTACTTC.

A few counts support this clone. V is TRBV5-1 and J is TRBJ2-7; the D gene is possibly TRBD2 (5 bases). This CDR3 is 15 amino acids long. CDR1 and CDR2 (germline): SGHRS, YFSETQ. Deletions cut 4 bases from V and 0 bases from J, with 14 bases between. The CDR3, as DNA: TGCGCCAGCAGCCCGGGATTAGCGAACTCCTACGAGCAGTACTTC. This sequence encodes CASSPGLANSYEQYF.

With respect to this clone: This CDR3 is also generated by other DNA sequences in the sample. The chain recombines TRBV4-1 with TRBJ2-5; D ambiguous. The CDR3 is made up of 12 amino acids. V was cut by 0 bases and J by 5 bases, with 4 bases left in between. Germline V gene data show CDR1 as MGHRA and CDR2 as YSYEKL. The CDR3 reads CASSQDRETQYF. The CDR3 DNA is TGCGCCAGCAGCCAAGATCGGGAGACCCAGTACTTC.

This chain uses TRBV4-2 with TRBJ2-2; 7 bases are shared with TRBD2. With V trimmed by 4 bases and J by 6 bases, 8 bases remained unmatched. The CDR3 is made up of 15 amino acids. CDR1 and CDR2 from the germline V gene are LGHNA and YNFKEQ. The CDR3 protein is CASSLGEGGSGELFF. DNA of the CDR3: TGTGCCAGCAGCCTTGGGGAGGGTGGCTCCGGGGAGCTGTTTTTT.

The CDR3 is CASSYGLAGVSDTQYF. Here the CDR3 DNA reads TGTGCCAGCAGTTACGGGCTAGCGGGAGTGTCAGATACGCAGTATTTT. This rearrangement joins TRBV6-6 to TRBJ2-3, with TRBD2 identical over 10 bases. The CDR3 contains 16 residues. Germline loops: CDR1 MNHNY, CDR2 SVGAGI (reference sequence). V shed 2 bases and J 4 bases; nucleotides not matched to a gene: 6.

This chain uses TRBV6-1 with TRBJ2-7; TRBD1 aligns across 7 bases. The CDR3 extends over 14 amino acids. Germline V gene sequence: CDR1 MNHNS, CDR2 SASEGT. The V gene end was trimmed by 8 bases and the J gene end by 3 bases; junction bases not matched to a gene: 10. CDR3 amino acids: CASGIPGQSYEQYF. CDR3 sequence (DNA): TGTGCCAGCGGAATACCGGGACAGAGCTACGAGCAGTACTTC.

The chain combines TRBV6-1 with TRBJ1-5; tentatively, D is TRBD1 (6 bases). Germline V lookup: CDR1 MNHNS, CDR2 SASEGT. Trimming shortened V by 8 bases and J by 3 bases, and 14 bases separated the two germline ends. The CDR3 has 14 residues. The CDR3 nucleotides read TGTGCCAGCGCCGAACAGGGCGCCAATCAGCCCCAGCATTTT. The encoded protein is CASAEQGANQPQHF.

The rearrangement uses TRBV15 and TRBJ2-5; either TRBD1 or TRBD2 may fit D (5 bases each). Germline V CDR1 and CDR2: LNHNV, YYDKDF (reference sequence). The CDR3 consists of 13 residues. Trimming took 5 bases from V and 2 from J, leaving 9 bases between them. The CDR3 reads CATSPGLQETQYF. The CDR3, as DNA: TGTGCCACCAGCCCGGGGCTACAAGAGACCCAGTACTTC.

CDR3 nucleotides: TGTGCCAGCAGCTTACTCGGGGGCAGGGTGGGCGAGCAGTACTTC. Translating gives CASSLLGGRVGEQYF. This chain uses TRBV7-2 with TRBJ2-5; possibly TRBD1 or TRBD2 for D (6 bases each). With the DNA end fitting TRBJ2-7 better, the J assignment may be wrong. The CDR3 is made up of 15 amino acids. In germline, CDR1 is SGHTA, CDR2 FQGNSA.

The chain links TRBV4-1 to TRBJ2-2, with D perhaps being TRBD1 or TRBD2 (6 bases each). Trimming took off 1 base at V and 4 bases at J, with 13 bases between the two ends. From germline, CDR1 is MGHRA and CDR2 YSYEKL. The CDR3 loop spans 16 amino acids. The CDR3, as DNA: TGCGCCAGCAGCCAAGGGGGGGCCCCGAGCACCGGGGAGCTGTTTTTT. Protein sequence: CASSQGGAPSTGELFF.

CDR3 in DNA: TGTGCCAGCTCACCGGAGGACATAGCCCACGAGCAGTACTTC. Protein sequence: CASSPEDIAHEQYF. The J gene is TRBJ2-7, the V gene TRBV18; D is possibly TRBD1 or TRBD2 (5 bases each). Germline assignment: CDR1 KGHSH and CDR2 LQKENI. The CDR3 has 14 residues. V lost 3 bases, J lost 5 bases, and 14 bases lay in between.

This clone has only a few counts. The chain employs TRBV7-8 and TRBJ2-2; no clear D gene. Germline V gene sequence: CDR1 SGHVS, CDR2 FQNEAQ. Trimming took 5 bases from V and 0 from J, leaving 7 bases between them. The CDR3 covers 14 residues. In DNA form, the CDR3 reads TGTGCCAGCAGCGCCAACGCGAACACCGGGGAGCTGTTTTTT. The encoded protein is CASSANANTGELFF.

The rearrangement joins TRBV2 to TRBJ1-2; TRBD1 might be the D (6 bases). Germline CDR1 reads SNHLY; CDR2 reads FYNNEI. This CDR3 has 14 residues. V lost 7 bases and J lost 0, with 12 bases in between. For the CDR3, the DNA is TGTGCCAGCATTCAGGACAGAACTAACTATGGCTACACCTTC. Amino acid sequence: CASIQDRTNYGYTF.

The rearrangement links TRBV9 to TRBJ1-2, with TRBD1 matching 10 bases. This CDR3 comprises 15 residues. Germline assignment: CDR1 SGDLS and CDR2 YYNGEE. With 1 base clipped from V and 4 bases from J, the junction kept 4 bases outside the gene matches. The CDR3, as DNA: TGTGCCAGCAGCGTATATGGGACAGGGGTCTATGGCTACACCTTC. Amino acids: CASSVYGTGVYGYTF.

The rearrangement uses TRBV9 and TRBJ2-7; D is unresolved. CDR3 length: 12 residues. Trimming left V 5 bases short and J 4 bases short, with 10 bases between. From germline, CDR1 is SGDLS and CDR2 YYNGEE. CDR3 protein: CASREQRYEQYF. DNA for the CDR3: TGTGCCAGCAGAGAGCAGAGGTACGAGCAGTACTTC. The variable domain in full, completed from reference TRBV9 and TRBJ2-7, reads DSGVTQTPKHLITATGQRVTLRCSPRSGDLSVYWYQQSLDQGLQFLIQYYNGEERAKGNILERFSAQQFPDLHSELNLSSLELGDSALYFCASREQRYEQYFGPGTRLTVT.

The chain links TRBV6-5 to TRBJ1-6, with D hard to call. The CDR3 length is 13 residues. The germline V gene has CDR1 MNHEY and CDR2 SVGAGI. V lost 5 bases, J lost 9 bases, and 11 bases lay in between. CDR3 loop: CASSSPSGSPLHF. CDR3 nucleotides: TGTGCCAGCAGTAGTCCTAGCGGTTCACCCCTCCACTTT.

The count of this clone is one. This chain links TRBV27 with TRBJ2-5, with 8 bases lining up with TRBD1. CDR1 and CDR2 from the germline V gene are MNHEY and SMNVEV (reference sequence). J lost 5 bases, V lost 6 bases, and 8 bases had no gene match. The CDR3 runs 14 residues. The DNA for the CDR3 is TGTGCCAGCAGCCGGACAGGGAAGTGGGAGACCCAGTACTTC. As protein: CASSRTGKWETQYF.

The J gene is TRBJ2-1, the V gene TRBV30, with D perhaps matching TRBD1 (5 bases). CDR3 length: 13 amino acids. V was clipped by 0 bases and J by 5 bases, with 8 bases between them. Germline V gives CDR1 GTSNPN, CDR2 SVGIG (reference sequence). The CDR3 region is CAWSVQANNEQFF. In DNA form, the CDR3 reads TGTGCCTGGAGTGTACAGGCAAACAATGAGCAGTTCTTC.

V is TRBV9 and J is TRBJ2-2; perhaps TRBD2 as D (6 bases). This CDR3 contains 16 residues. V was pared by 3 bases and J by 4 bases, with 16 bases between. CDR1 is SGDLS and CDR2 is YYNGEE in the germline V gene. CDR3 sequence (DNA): TGTGCCAGCAGCGGGCGGGTTCGGGGGAGCACCGGGGAGCTGTTTTTT. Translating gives CASSGRVRGSTGELFF.

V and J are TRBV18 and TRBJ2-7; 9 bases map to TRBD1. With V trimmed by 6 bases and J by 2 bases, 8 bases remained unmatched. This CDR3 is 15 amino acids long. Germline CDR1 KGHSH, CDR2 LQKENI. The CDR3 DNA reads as TGTGCCAGCTCCCACCGGGACAGGGTTCCCTACGAGCAGTACTTC. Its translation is CASSHRDRVPYEQYF.